The clone carrying this TCR beta chain appeared a single time. Its antigen is not known. The data were obtained in a study of regulatory T cells in long-lasting Graves disease. Study-level points and caveats: Persistent Graves' patients showed a TCR diversity that was lower than that of newly diagnosed ones. Persistent disease preferred TRBV28, TRBJ1-2 and TRBJ2-5; new disease, TRBV20-1 and TRBJ2-1.

Assembly of TCR beta libraries relied on iRepertoire HTBI primers together with Arm-PCR of CDR3 regions. MiXCR was run by TCRdb on the multiplex PCR reads, yielding one entry per CDR3 protein. The repertoire holds under 350,000 distinct CDR3 sequences, with more than 20% as singletons. Time point specified: persistent/refractory GD, antithyroid drugs over 5 years with positive TRAb. With RNA extracted from PBMCs as input, the TCR library was made. Patients were enrolled at an endocrinology department in Xi'an, China. From germline, CDR1 is LGHNA and CDR2 YSLEER. Trimming left V 3 bases short and J 2 bases short, with 12 bases between. This CDR3 region has 15 residues.

The sample here was peripheral blood mononuclear cells (PBMCs), taken when the disease was refractory, from a patient treated with antithyroid drugs. This clonotype was obtained from a female donor with Graves disease. This rearrangement joins TRBV4-3 to TRBJ2-3; a possible D gene is TRBD1 (5 bases). CDR3 coding DNA: TGCGCCAGCAGCCAGATAGGGGCAATCACAGATACGCAGTATTTT. Translation: CASSQIGAITDTQYF.